The 12 T cell receptor beta chains in this list originate from one sample, sequenced in a study of blood T cells in healthy people across ages. It was with a sample-barcoded 5' primer and a J-beta primer mix that a second PCR of roughly 7 to 12 cycles was run. One entry per CDR3 protein results from TCRdb running MiXCR on the 5' RACE reads. The table records about 1.7 million distinct CDR3 sequences, roughly 27% of them present only once. Input material: blood. These receptors all stem from a woman aged 30 to 39 in good health.

The chain joins TRBV10-3 to TRBJ2-1, with TRBD2 matching 12 bases. The CDR3 is 14 amino acids. Germline loops: CDR1 ENHRY, CDR2 SYGVKD. The V and J ends lost 6 bases and 6 bases, in that order; junction bases with no gene match: 3. Written as DNA, the CDR3 is TGTGCCATCAGGCTAGCGGGAGGGCCCAATGAGCAGTTCTTC. This sequence encodes CAIRLAGGPNEQFF.

The sample holds a few counts of this clonotype. One junction end does not reproduce the germline sequence, and a read error may be involved. The chain has TRBV3-1 and TRBJ2-3; 10 nucleotides agree with TRBD2. The CDR3 spans 15 residues. Germline V gene sequence: CDR1 LGHDT, CDR2 YNNKEL (reference sequence). In nucleotides, the CDR3 is TGTGCCAGCAGCCAGAGCGGGAGGGACCCAGATACTCAGTATTTT. Protein: CASSQSGRDPDTQYF.

There are many counts of this clonotype. The genes are TRBV5-1 and TRBJ2-7; the D gene is possibly TRBD1 (6 bases). The CDR3 is made up of 15 amino acids. Trimming removed 5 bases at V and 2 bases at J, with 17 bases between. Germline lookup yields CDR1 SGHRS and CDR2 YFSETQ. CDR3 sequence reads: CASRAPDRLTYEQYF. The DNA for the CDR3 is TGCGCCAGCAGGGCCCCCGACAGGCTGACCTACGAGCAGTACTTC. The whole variable domain, filled in from reference TRBV5-1 and TRBJ2-7, reads KAGVTQTPRYLIKTRGQQVTLSCSPISGHRSVSWYQQTPGQGLQFLFEYFSETQRNKGNFPGRFSGRQFSNSRSEMNVSTLELGDSALYLCASRAPDRLTYEQYFGPGTRLTVT.

This clonotype turned up a few times. The gene calls are TRBV20-1 and TRBJ2-3; D may match TRBD1 or TRBD2 (5 bases each). V was cut by 6 bases and J by 1 base, with 14 bases left in between. There are 14 residues in the CDR3. Per germline, CDR1 DFQATT and CDR2 SNEGSKA (reference sequence). This CDR3 reads CSARGPGGTDTQYF. The CDR3 nucleotides are TGCAGTGCCCGGGGCCCCGGAGGCACAGATACGCAGTATTTT.

The rearrangement links TRBV6-1 to TRBJ1-5, with 8 bases lining up with TRBD1. V lost 1 base to trimming and J lost 0 bases; unmatched junction nucleotides: 5. CDR3 size: 17 residues. Germline V lookup: CDR1 MNHNS, CDR2 SASEGT. The CDR3 here is CASSEGWTGNSNQPQHF. CDR3 nucleotides: TGTGCCAGCAGTGAAGGGTGGACAGGGAATAGCAATCAGCCCCAGCATTTT.

This clonotype was found a few times. The rearrangement uses TRBV12-3 or TRBV12-4 and TRBJ2-5, with 9 bases aligning to TRBD2. With 5 bases clipped from V and 11 bases from J, the junction kept 15 bases outside the gene matches. The CDR3 sequence is 15 residues long. CDR3 loop: CASSPSGRPYNEQYF. DNA of the CDR3: TGTGCCAGCAGTCCAAGCGGGAGGCCCTACAATGAGCAGTACTTC.

CDR3 DNA: TGTGCCAGCAGTCGGACCGTCGGAGGCCACGAGCAGTACTTC. Protein: CASSRTVGGHEQYF. This rearrangement joins TRBV6-5 to TRBJ2-5; D might be TRBD2 (5 bases). The DNA end is a closer match to TRBJ2-7, so the J assignment may be wrong. This CDR3 comprises 14 residues. The V gene's germline CDR1 is MNHEY and CDR2 SVGAGI.

This clonotype has just a few counts. The chain uses TRBV20-1 and TRBJ2-1; D is undetermined. The length of the CDR3 is 13 residues. Germline CDR1 reads DFQATT; CDR2 reads SNEGSKA (reference sequence). The CDR3, as DNA: TGCAGCGTCCGGTTTCGCTCCTACAATGAGCAGTTCTTC. Translated: CSVRFRSYNEQFF.

The chain combines TRBV7-6 with TRBJ1-6; D is unresolved. The CDR3 consists of 16 residues. Germline CDR1 is SGHVS and CDR2 is FNYEAQ. The V end was cut by 0 bases, the J end by 8 bases, with 14 bases between. The CDR3 sequence: CASSLALAGTDSPLHF. The CDR3 DNA reads as TGTGCCAGCAGCTTAGCGCTAGCTGGCACGGATTCACCCCTCCACTTT.

This clonotype has just a few counts. V is TRBV7-6 and J is TRBJ2-3; D is unresolved. The length of the CDR3 is 15 residues. The V end was cut by 3 bases, the J end by 3 bases, with 13 bases between. Germline V CDR1 and CDR2: SGHVS, FNYEAQ. In DNA, the CDR3 is TGTGCCAGCAGCTTGGCGCTTGGGTTAACAGATACGCAGTATTTT. It yields the protein CASSLALGLTDTQYF. Complete variable domain (other parts from reference TRBV7-6 and TRBJ2-3): GAGVSQSPRYKVTKRGQDVALRCDPISGHVSLYWYRQALGQGPEFLTYFNYEAQQDKSGLPNDRFSAERPEGSISTLTIQRTEQRDSAMYRCASSLALGLTDTQYFGPGTRLTVL.

The J gene is TRBJ2-1, the V gene TRBV7-2; D is possibly TRBD1 or TRBD2 (5 bases each). Germline CDR1 is SGHTA and CDR2 is FQGNSA. The CDR3 contains 16 residues. V shed 5 bases and J shed 0 bases, with 14 bases lying between them. The CDR3 DNA reads as TGTGCCAGCAGCCGAGAGGGCAGGGCCTCCTACAATGAGCAGTTCTTC. Amino acids: CASSREGRASYNEQFF. Drawing the rest from reference TRBV7-2 and TRBJ2-1, the complete variable domain is GAGVSQSPSNKVTEKGKDVELRCDPISGHTALYWYRQSLGQGLEFLIYFQGNSAPDKSGLPSDRFSAERTGGSVSTLTIQRTQQEDSAVYLCASSREGRASYNEQFFGPGTRLTVL.

The chain couples TRBV30 to TRBJ2-4; 7 positions agree with TRBD2. The CDR3 is 15 residues long. In germline, CDR1 is GTSNPN, CDR2 SVGIG (reference sequence). V lost 0 bases, J lost 6 bases, and 8 bases stayed unmatched. As DNA, the CDR3 is TGTGCCTGGAGTGTACAGGCGGGAGAGGGAAACATTCAGTACTTC. Residues: CAWSVQAGEGNIQYF. Full variable domain (missing parts from reference TRBV30 and TRBJ2-4): SQTIHQWPATLVQPVGSPLSLECTVEGTSNPNLYWYRQAAGRGLQLLFYSVGIGQISSEVPQNLSASRPQDRQFILSSKKLLLSDSGFYLCAWSVQAGEGNIQYFGAGTRLSVL.